What follows is one TCR beta chain and its context. Its matching antigen is unknown. The sample comes from a study of T cell responses to AZD1222 COVID-19 vaccine. Study outcomes and limitations: The study identified only five to seven AZD1222 recipients as seropositive at baseline.

The CDR3 extends over 13 amino acids. Trimming took 10 bases from V and 2 from J, leaving 12 bases between them. The V gene's germline CDR1 is ENHRY and CDR2 SYGVKD. Sequenced by immunoSEQ multiplex PCR; TCRdb stores in-frame clones only, minus some. Here the sample spans roughly 76,000 clones, 70% to 90% being singletons. The rearrangement links TRBV10-3 to TRBJ1-5; possible D gene TRBD1, 5 bases. Sequencing was performed on peripheral blood, taken on day 0 of AZD1222 vaccination. The receptor was derived from an adult in good health. The CDR3 loop reads CATAETGNQPQHF. CDR3 DNA: TGTGCCACCGCCGAGACAGGCAATCAGCCCCAGCATTTT.